The 32 T cell receptor beta chains below come from one sample, sequenced in a study of CD8 T cells in Susac syndrome. Random hexamers were used to reverse transcribe about 0.5 to 1 ug of RNA. TCRdb reprocessed the immunoSEQ multiplex PCR reads with MiXCR, giving one entry per CDR3 protein. Among about 140,000 distinct CDR3 sequences, about 95% were seen once, and the ten largest hold approximately 0.12%. The sequenced sample consisted of CD4+ T cells from PBMCs. Every receptor here comes from a human donor with multiple sclerosis.

The chain joins TRBV20-1 to TRBJ2-2; D uncertain. The germline V gene has CDR1 DFQATT and CDR2 SNEGSKA (reference sequence). The CDR3 runs to 13 residues. V lost 5 bases to trimming and J lost 5 bases, with 12 bases between them. The CDR3 bases are TGCAGTGCTTCTCGGGCTGGGACCGGGGAGCTGTTTTTT. It yields the protein CSASRAGTGELFF.

V usage is TRBV5-1 and J usage is TRBJ2-3, with 8 nucleotides matching TRBD2. CDR1 and CDR2 (germline): SGHRS, YFSETQ. The CDR3 totals 15 residues. V trimming: 2 bases; J trimming: 2 bases; junction bases outside the gene matches: 4. The CDR3 nucleotides read TGCGCCAGCAGCTTAGCGGGAGCCCACACAGATACGCAGTATTTT. It translates to CASSLAGAHTDTQYF.

The table lists this clonotype with a count of one. The genes are TRBV10-3 and TRBJ2-7; 10 bases are shared with TRBD2. The trim removed 6 bases at V and 0 bases at J, leaving 2 bases unmatched. The CDR3 length is 14 residues. The germline V gene has CDR1 ENHRY and CDR2 SYGVKD. The CDR3 protein is CAISLAGASYEQYF. The DNA of the CDR3 is TGTGCCATCAGCCTAGCGGGGGCCTCCTACGAGCAGTACTTC.

This clonotype came up once. This chain links TRBV19 with TRBJ2-3; TRBD1 is a possible D gene (6 bases). In germline, CDR1 is LNHDA, CDR2 SQIVND (reference sequence). There are 14 residues in the CDR3. V was shortened by 5 bases and J by 1 base, with 10 bases between the two germline ends. Here the CDR3 reads CASSQGQGTDTQYF. DNA for the CDR3: TGTGCCAGTAGTCAGGGGCAAGGCACAGATACGCAGTATTTT.

This clonotype was seen a single time. V usage is TRBV5-1 and J usage is TRBJ2-3; D uncertain. The CDR3 is 15 amino acids. V lost 4 bases and J lost 2, with 14 bases in between. Germline V gene lookup returns CDR1 SGHRS and CDR2 YFSETQ. CDR3 in DNA: TGCGCCAGCAGCCCATCGGAGCTAAACACAGATACGCAGTATTTT. It specifies CASSPSELNTDTQYF.

The chain links TRBV20-1 to TRBJ2-1; D unresolved. The CDR3 consists of 14 residues. Between the trimmed V and J ends, which lost 3 bases and 4 bases, there was a span of 13 bases. Germline V gene sequence: CDR1 DFQATT, CDR2 SNEGSKA (reference sequence). CDR3 protein: CSASSLVGYNEQFF. In nucleotides, the CDR3 is TGCAGTGCTAGTAGCCTAGTTGGGTACAATGAGCAGTTCTTC.

The chain couples TRBV12-3 or TRBV12-4 to TRBJ1-2; D is unresolved. This CDR3 has 11 residues. Trimming stripped 5 bases from V and 8 bases from J, with 9 bases between. The CDR3 DNA sequence: TGTGCCAGCAGTCCCCTGGGAGGCTACACCTTC. This gives the protein CASSPLGGYTF.

This chain joins TRBV12-3 or TRBV12-4 and TRBJ2-1; D may be TRBD1 (6 bases). The V and J ends lost 0 bases and 5 bases respectively, with 8 bases between them. There are 14 residues in the CDR3. This chain's CDR3 is CASSLAGTHNEQFF. The CDR3 nucleotides are TGTGCCAGCAGTTTAGCCGGGACACACAATGAGCAGTTCTTC.

The CDR3, as DNA: TGTGCCAGCAGTCAGACCCTATTGACAGAGCAGTTCTTC. Translation: CASSQTLLTEQFF. The chain carries TRBV6-4 and TRBJ2-1; D is uncertain. Trimming removed 5 bases at V and 10 bases at J, with 15 bases between. Germline CDR1 MRHNA, CDR2 SNTAGT. This CDR3 contains 13 residues.

The chain has TRBV24-1 and TRBJ1-5; 7 bases map to TRBD1. After removal of 7 bases from V and 5 bases from J, the junction contained 10 bases not matched to a gene. CDR1 is KGHDR and CDR2 is SFDVKD in the germline V gene. The CDR3 totals 15 residues. Here the CDR3 DNA reads TGTGCCACCAGCTCCGACAGGGTGACGGATCAGCCCCAGCATTTT. This encodes CATSSDRVTDQPQHF.

The chain is built from TRBV10-3 and TRBJ2-7, with D uncertain. V gave up 3 bases and J gave up 2 bases, with 8 bases separating them. Looked up from germline, CDR1 is ENHRY and CDR2 is SYGVKD. CDR3 length equals 13 residues. As DNA, the CDR3 is TGTGCCATCAGTGATCTACAGCCCTACGAGCAGTACTTC. Protein product: CAISDLQPYEQYF.

CDR3 in DNA: TGCAACCCGCGGGAGGCGAACACTGAAGCTTTCTTT. This encodes CNPREANTEAFF. The chain carries TRBV20-1 and TRBJ1-1, with D hard to call. The CDR3 contains 12 residues. CDR1 is DFQATT and CDR2 is SNEGSKA in the germline V gene (reference sequence).

The chain links TRBV7-9 to TRBJ1-2, with unresolved D. Trimming took off 0 bases at V and 4 bases at J, with 12 bases between the two ends. The CDR3 length is 15 residues. CDR1 is SEHNR, CDR2 FQNEAQ, per germline (reference sequence). The CDR3 sequence: CASSLAVGMSYGYTF. CDR3 in DNA: TGTGCCAGCAGCTTAGCGGTTGGAATGAGCTATGGCTACACCTTC.

The chain has TRBV9 and TRBJ2-1; no firm D call. The CDR3 has 14 residues. Germline values: CDR1 SGDLS, CDR2 YYNGEE. V was clipped by 4 bases and J by 3 bases, with 11 bases between them. CDR3: CASSPPARYNEQFF. The CDR3 DNA reads as TGTGCCAGCAGCCCACCCGCCCGCTACAATGAGCAGTTCTTC.

The rearrangement links TRBV6-4 to TRBJ1-4, with a weak D call TRBD1 (5 bases). Germline CDR1 is MRHNA and CDR2 is SNTAGT. Deletions cut 4 bases from V and 7 bases from J, with 13 bases between. The CDR3 loop spans 14 amino acids. The CDR3 reads CASSVAGRAEKLFF. The DNA of the CDR3 is TGTGCCAGCAGTGTTGCAGGGCGTGCTGAAAAACTGTTTTTT.

The CDR3 DNA reads as TGCAGCGTGGGGGAACAGGGGCCGCTTGATTTCTTT. Its translation is CSVGEQGPLDFF. The chain employs TRBV29-1 and TRBJ1-1, with 7 bases fitting TRBD1. After removal of 6 bases from V and 13 bases from J, the junction contained 14 bases not matched to a gene. CDR1 is SQVTM, CDR2 ANQGSEA, per germline. The CDR3 is 12 residues long.

The chain links TRBV20-1 to TRBJ2-7; 8 nucleotides line up with TRBD2. In germline, CDR1 is DFQATT, CDR2 SNEGSKA (reference sequence). Trimming took 4 bases from V and 5 from J; bases not matched to a gene: 10. The length of the CDR3 is 14 residues. This CDR3 is CSATVAGPVDEQYF. The DNA of the CDR3 is TGCAGTGCTACTGTAGCGGGACCCGTGGACGAGCAGTACTTC.

The gene calls are TRBV24-1 and TRBJ2-1; the D call may be TRBD1 or TRBD2 (6 bases each). The CDR3 is 15 residues long. The V and J ends lost 4 bases and 5 bases respectively, with 14 bases between them. Germline CDR1 KGHDR, CDR2 SFDVKD. CDR3 coding DNA: TGTGCCACCAGTGACGCGGGGACATTGGACAATGAGCAGTTCTTC. Protein sequence: CATSDAGTLDNEQFF.

The chain has TRBV7-9 and TRBJ1-4; D not certain. The germline CDR1 and CDR2 sequences are SEHNR and FQNEAQ (reference sequence). The CDR3 is 11 amino acids. V lost 5 bases and J lost 10, with 8 bases in between. The CDR3 region has the DNA TGTGCCAGCAGCCTTGGTGGAAAACTGTTTTTT. Translation: CASSLGGKLFF. The variable domain in full, with the rest retrieved from reference TRBV7-9 and TRBJ1-4, is DTGVSQNPRHKITKRGQNVTFRCDPISEHNRLYWYRQTLGQGPEFLTYFQNEAQLEKSRLLSDRFSAERPKGSFSTLEIQRTEQGDSAMYLCASSLGGKLFFGSGTQLSVL.

The genes are TRBV20-1 and TRBJ2-7; the match to TRBD1 covers 8 bases. The CDR3 runs 16 residues. Germline CDR1 and CDR2: DFQATT and SNEGSKA (reference sequence). The ends lost 2 bases at V and 3 bases at J; junction bases unmatched: 12. CDR3 sequence: CSARYRRQGNYYEQYF. In nucleotides, the CDR3 is TGCAGTGCTAGATACAGACGACAGGGGAACTACTACGAGCAGTACTTC.

The chain has TRBV5-1 and TRBJ2-6; D is possibly TRBD2 (5 bases). V dropped 0 bases and J dropped 4 bases, with 17 bases sitting between them. CDR3 length equals 18 residues. Looked up from germline, CDR1 is SGHRS and CDR2 is YFSETQ. This CDR3 is CASSLVGVGTSGANVLTF. CDR3 in DNA: TGCGCCAGCAGCTTGGTCGGGGTTGGTACTTCGGGGGCCAACGTCCTGACTTTC.

The CDR3 DNA is TGTGCCAGCAGTTCCAAAGGGCTTTTGAACACTGAAGCTTTCTTT. Amino acid sequence: CASSSKGLLNTEAFF. The chain has TRBV27 and TRBJ1-1; the D is unclear. V lost 4 bases and J lost 0, with 12 bases in between. There are 15 residues in the CDR3. Germline V gene sequence: CDR1 MNHEY, CDR2 SMNVEV (reference sequence).

The chain is built from TRBV6-1 and TRBJ2-5; 13 bases are a match to TRBD2. Trimming took 3 bases from V and 6 from J; bases not matched to a gene: 10. Germline CDR1 and CDR2: MNHNS and SASEGT. The CDR3 has 17 amino acids. The CDR3 DNA reads as TGTGCCAGCAGTGAGGCCACTAGCGGGGGGGCCCTTCAGACCCAGTACTTC. Encoded protein: CASSEATSGGALQTQYF.

V usage is TRBV20-1 and J usage is TRBJ2-4; TRBD1 aligns across 9 bases. Germline-derived CDR1 and CDR2 are DFQATT and SNEGSKA (reference sequence). The V segment lost 4 bases and the J segment 1 base; nucleotides outside the gene matches: 8. The CDR3 has 16 amino acids. CDR3 loop: CSATTGGRSAKNIQYF. The CDR3 coding sequence is TGCAGTGCTACGACAGGGGGGAGGTCTGCCAAAAACATTCAGTACTTC.

This rearrangement joins TRBV15 to TRBJ1-5, with D possibly matching TRBD1 (5 bases). The CDR3 sequence is 14 residues long. Trimming pared 6 bases from V and 3 bases from J, leaving 12 bases between. Per the germline V gene, CDR1 is LNHNV and CDR2 is YYDKDF (reference sequence). The DNA for the CDR3 is TGTGCCACCAGGGGGGTGCTTAACAATCAGCCCCAGCATTTT. This gives the protein CATRGVLNNQPQHF. Variable domain in full (rest from reference TRBV15 and TRBJ1-5): DAMVIQNPRYQVTQFGKPVTLSCSQTLNHNVMYWYQQKSSQAPKLLFHYYDKDFNNEADTPDNFQSRRPNTSFCFLDIRSPGLGDTAMYLCATRGVLNNQPQHFGDGTRLSIL.

This chain connects TRBV29-1 to TRBJ1-2; TRBD1 matches 7 bases. CDR1 SQVTM and CDR2 ANQGSEA come from the germline V gene. The CDR3 is made up of 12 amino acids. Unmatched junction bases numbered 3, after V lost 6 bases and J lost 2 bases. CDR3 amino acids: CSVKQGNYGYTF. Here the CDR3 DNA reads TGCAGCGTGAAACAGGGGAACTATGGCTACACCTTC.

The V gene is TRBV20-1, the J gene TRBJ2-5; TRBD2 matches 8 bases. The CDR3 loop spans 17 amino acids. From germline, CDR1 is DFQATT and CDR2 SNEGSKA (reference sequence). Unmatched junction bases numbered 13, after V lost 2 bases and J lost 2 bases. CDR3 DNA sequence: TGCAGTGCTAGATCGGGGGGGCGAGCGGGACCGCAAGAGACCCAGTACTTC. This encodes CSARSGGRAGPQETQYF.

This rearrangement joins TRBV12-3 or TRBV12-4 to TRBJ2-7, with D tentatively TRBD2 (6 bases). The CDR3 is made up of 15 amino acids. V lost 6 bases and J 3 bases, leaving 18 bases between the germline ends. The CDR3 is CASSPGTGSVYEQYF. CDR3 DNA: TGTGCCAGCAGCCCCGGGACCGGGAGCGTCTACGAGCAGTACTTC.

This clonotype was found once. The rearrangement uses TRBV29-1 and TRBJ2-1; D unclear. The CDR3 covers 13 residues. Germline-derived CDR1 and CDR2 are SQVTM and ANQGSEA. The ends were cut back, 5 bases at V and 6 bases at J, with 14 bases in the middle. The CDR3 here is CSVPQSPRNEQFF. The CDR3 bases are TGCAGCGTTCCCCAGTCGCCGCGCAATGAGCAGTTCTTC.

The rearrangement joins TRBV10-2 to TRBJ2-7, with TRBD2 matching over 9 bases. The germline V gene has CDR1 WSHSY and CDR2 SAAADI. This CDR3 spans 14 amino acids. V shed 6 bases and J 4 bases; nucleotides not matched to a gene: 7. Here the CDR3 reads CASSEGLAEYEQYF. CDR3 nucleotides: TGCGCCAGCAGCGAGGGACTAGCAGAATACGAGCAGTACTTC.

V usage is TRBV9 and J usage is TRBJ2-1; possibly TRBD1 or TRBD2 for D (6 bases each). The CDR3 length is 17 residues. The germline V and J ends were trimmed by 4 bases and 4 bases, with 21 bases remaining between them. Germline V gene sequence: CDR1 SGDLS, CDR2 YYNGEE. The CDR3 region has the DNA TGTGCCAGCAGCACGAGGGGGGACTTCGGGATGTACAATGAGCAGTTCTTC. This translates into CASSTRGDFGMYNEQFF.

The J gene is TRBJ1-2, the V gene TRBV20-1, with a tentative D call TRBD1 (6 bases). In germline, CDR1 is DFQATT, CDR2 SNEGSKA (reference sequence). V was trimmed by 3 bases and J by 2 bases, leaving 10 bases between them. The CDR3 is made up of 13 amino acids. This CDR3 reads CSASHRVNYGYTF. CDR3 sequence (DNA): TGCAGTGCTAGTCACAGGGTCAACTATGGCTACACCTTC.